The rows below give T cell receptor beta chains drawn from one sample of a study of TIL therapy for anti-PD-1-resistant metastatic lung cancer. Sequencing was performed with immunoSEQ multiplex PCR; in TCRdb, only in-frame clones are kept and a portion is missing. The sample has about 20,000 clones; around 82% are singletons. The source material was blood, sampled at baseline. Receptor source: a person aged 25-80 years with non-small cell lung cancer. The CDR3 runs from the conserved cysteine through the conserved F or W. The D gene is left open where the match is weak. Expanded clones get a size class; other rows say once, few or many, or leave the size out.

v_gene	abundance	j_gene	d_gene	CDR3aa	CDR3nt
TRBV7-7	-	TRBJ2-3	-	CASSPQGMGTDTQYF	TGTGCTAGCAGCCCTCAGGGGATGGGCACAGATACGCAGTATTTT
TRBV18	-	TRBJ2-2	TRBD2	CASSPQIAGEVTGELFF	TGTGCCAGCTCACCCCAAATAGCGGGAGAGGTCACCGGGGAGCTGTTTTTT
TRBV28	-	TRBJ2-7	-	CASRSSGTPEQYF	TGTGCCAGCAGGTCCTCCGGGACGCCCGAGCAGTACTTC
TRBV27	-	TRBJ1-1	-	CASSWRQSNTEAFF	TGTGCCAGCAGTTGGAGACAGTCGAACACTGAAGCTTTCTTT
TRBV5-4	-	TRBJ1-1	-	CASSRPGPSTEAFF	TGTGCCAGCAGCCGGCCGGGACCGAGCACTGAAGCTTTCTTT
TRBV5-4	-	TRBJ2-5	-	CASSLRDLKETQYF	TGTGCCAGCAGCTTGCGGGACTTGAAAGAGACCCAGTACTTC
TRBV7-6	-	TRBJ2-7	-	CASSRVGAEQYF	TGTGCCAGCAGTCGGGTGGGAGCCGAGCAGTACTTC
TRBV18	-	TRBJ2-7	-	CASSPQGHEQYF	TGTGCCAGCTCACCACAGGGCCACGAGCAGTACTTC
TRBV10-3	-	TRBJ2-2	-	CGPGRSETNTGELFF	TGTGGCCCAGGTAGGTCCGAGACGAACACCGGGGAGCTGTTTTTT
TRBV7-9	-	TRBJ1-1	-	CASSLTGESTEAFF	TGTGCCAGCAGCTTGACCGGGGAGAGCACTGAAGCTTTCTTT
TRBV12-2	-	TRBJ1-5	-	CASRPLKGNQPQHF	TGTGCAAGTCGCCCCCTAAAGGGGAATCAGCCCCAGCATTTT
TRBV4-1	-	TRBJ2-2	TRBD1	CASSETGGAGELFF	TGCGCCAGCAGCGAAACAGGGGGTGCCGGGGAGCTGTTTTTT
TRBV6-1	-	TRBJ2-7	-	CASIKGGEQYF	TGTGCCAGCATTAAGGGGGGCGAGCAGTACTTC
TRBV4-3	-	TRBJ2-3	-	CASSQDPGVTSTDTQYF	TGCGCCAGCAGCCAAGACCCAGGGGTGACTAGCACAGATACGCAGTATTTT
TRBV11-3	-	TRBJ2-2	TRBD2	CASSFGLAGDTGELFF	TGTGCCAGCAGCTTCGGACTAGCGGGAGACACCGGGGAGCTGTTTTTT
TRBV19	few	TRBJ2-7	TRBD1	CASMDRGREQYF	TGTGCCAGCATGGACAGGGGGCGCGAGCAGTACTTC
TRBV6-5	-	TRBJ1-1	TRBD1	CASSYDRGRRNTEAFF	TGTGCCAGCAGTTACGACAGGGGTCGGAGGAACACTGAAGCTTTCTTT
TRBV2	once	TRBJ2-2	TRBD1	CASSERTGANTGELFF	TGTGCCAGCAGCGAAAGGACAGGCGCGAACACCGGGGAGCTGTTTTTT
TRBV6-5	once	TRBJ2-5	-	CASSYNKRGPQETQYF	TGTGCCAGCAGTTACAATAAGAGGGGACCCCAAGAGACCCAGTACTTC
TRBV5-1	once	TRBJ2-2	-	CASSLTGAGGTGELFF	TGCGCCAGCAGCTTGACAGGCGCAGGGGGGACCGGGGAGCTGTTTTTT
TRBV5-6	-	TRBJ1-4	-	CASSSAVNEKLFF	TGTGCCAGCAGCTCCGCAGTTAATGAAAAACTGTTTTTT
TRBV15	once	TRBJ2-7	-	CATSRDLGYEQYF	TGTGCCACCAGCAGAGATCTTGGCTACGAGCAGTACTTC
TRBV6-5	-	TRBJ1-1	-	CASSYSSRGNTEAFF	TGTGCCAGCAGTTACTCATCCAGGGGGAACACTGAAGCTTTCTTT
TRBV7-3	-	TRBJ2-6	TRBD2	CASSNPGLAGTGANVLTF	TGTGCCAGCAGCAACCCGGGACTAGCGGGAACTGGGGCCAACGTCCTGACTTTC
TRBV5-1	-	TRBJ1-5	-	CASSRDGGSQPQHF	TGCGCCAGCAGCCGGGACGGGGGGTCTCAGCCCCAGCATTTT
TRBV7-3	-	TRBJ2-1	-	CASSLDEDYNEQFF	TGTGCCAGCAGCTTAGACGAGGACTACAATGAGCAGTTCTTC
TRBV5-1	-	TRBJ1-1	-	CASSFTGGPKNTEAFF	TGCGCCAGCAGCTTTACGGGGGGACCAAAGAACACTGAAGCTTTCTTT
TRBV28	-	TRBJ1-2	TRBD1	CASSRDRVYYGYTF	TGTGCCAGCAGTCGGGACAGGGTTTACTATGGCTACACCTTC
TRBV30	-	TRBJ2-3	TRBD2	CAWTPMGSGGARDTQYF	TGTGCCTGGACCCCCATGGGTAGCGGGGGCGCCCGGGATACGCAGTATTTT
TRBV18	-	TRBJ2-1	-	CASSPSQTNEQFF	TGTGCCAGCTCACCATCCCAGACTAATGAGCAGTTCTTC
TRBV29-1	-	TRBJ2-5	-	CSVAGETQYF	TGCAGCGTTGCTGGGGAGACCCAGTACTTC
TRBV6-5	few	TRBJ1-1	TRBD1	CASSPGQGNTEAFF	TGTGCCAGCAGTCCGGGACAGGGAAACACTGAAGCTTTCTTT
TRBV28	-	TRBJ1-5	-	CARNSPRAGSSNQPQHF	TGTGCCAGAAATAGTCCCAGGGCAGGGTCTAGCAATCAGCCCCAGCATTTT
TRBV29-1	-	TRBJ2-3	-	CSVASPPVADTQYF	TGCAGCGTTGCGTCTCCGCCGGTGGCAGATACGCAGTATTTT
TRBV4-3	few	TRBJ1-4	TRBD1	CASSQGTALNEKLFF	TGCGCCAGCAGCCAGGGGACAGCTTTAAATGAAAAACTGTTTTTT
TRBV19	-	TRBJ2-1	-	CASSKALLNNEQFF	TGTGCCAGTAGTAAAGCACTTTTAAACAATGAGCAGTTCTTC